A selection of T cell receptor beta chains follows, all from one sample in a study of T cell repertoires in cytomegalovirus infection. For these receptors, no antigen is known. TCRdb re-called the reads with MiXCR, one entry per CDR3 protein. The data contain 60,000 to 75,000 distinct CDR3 sequences, about 23% of them singletons. Material for sequencing was PBMCs, sequenced either directly or after in vitro stimulation (not recorded which). Receptors originate from a human donor in good health (CMV status not recorded). Some clones in this sample may be carry-over from other donors' samples. CDR3s include the opening cysteine and the closing phenylalanine or tryptophan. Fields, in order: J gene, V gene, CDR3 protein.

j_call: TRBJ2-1
v_call: TRBV4-3
cdr3_aa: CASSQDLTRTDDEQFF

j_call: TRBJ1-1
v_call: TRBV29-1
cdr3_aa: CSVEGGGSGAFF

j_call: TRBJ2-1
v_call: TRBV7-2
cdr3_aa: CASSLGSGMAYNEQFF

j_call: TRBJ2-2
v_call: TRBV4-1
cdr3_aa: CASSSRDTPNTGELFF

j_call: TRBJ2-7
v_call: TRBV14
cdr3_aa: CASSPDRVVEQYF

j_call: TRBJ1-2
v_call: TRBV28
cdr3_aa: CASSPPDRDGGYTF

j_call: TRBJ2-5
v_call: TRBV7-2
cdr3_aa: CASTLSARETQYF

j_call: TRBJ2-3
v_call: TRBV5-4
cdr3_aa: CASSAGGAADTQYF

j_call: TRBJ1-1
v_call: TRBV12-3/TRBV12-4
cdr3_aa: CASRGQGVNTEAFF

j_call: TRBJ2-3
v_call: TRBV20-1
cdr3_aa: CSAGPLDTQYF

j_call: TRBJ2-5
v_call: TRBV11-2
cdr3_aa: CASSRTGEVWTQYF

j_call: TRBJ1-2
v_call: TRBV10-2
cdr3_aa: CASSDGYGYTF

j_call: TRBJ2-3
v_call: TRBV7-6
cdr3_aa: CASSLSTGGVSSSTDTQYF

j_call: TRBJ1-1
v_call: TRBV12-5
cdr3_aa: CASGLVLNRGPTEAFF

j_call: TRBJ1-5
v_call: TRBV2
cdr3_aa: CASARDSNQPQHF

j_call: TRBJ2-4
v_call: TRBV12-3/TRBV12-4
cdr3_aa: CASSQRTSPTLIAKNIQYF

j_call: TRBJ2-1
v_call: TRBV12-3/TRBV12-4
cdr3_aa: CASSLLANSYNEQFF

j_call: TRBJ1-5
v_call: TRBV7-2
cdr3_aa: CASSLGTGNQPQHF

j_call: TRBJ2-3
v_call: TRBV11-3
cdr3_aa: CASSLTRTSDTQYF

j_call: TRBJ2-5
v_call: TRBV6-5
cdr3_aa: CASSSRSWTSGRRETQYF

j_call: TRBJ2-3
v_call: TRBV7-2
cdr3_aa: CASSLVAGVGDTQYF

j_call: TRBJ2-6
v_call: TRBV7-2
cdr3_aa: CASSFTSGAGANVLTF

j_call: TRBJ2-5
v_call: TRBV4-2
cdr3_aa: CASSQGVEETQYF

j_call: TRBJ1-5
v_call: TRBV6-2/TRBV6-3
cdr3_aa: CASSDSLGSGQRNQPQHF

j_call: TRBJ2-2
v_call: TRBV5-1
cdr3_aa: CASSLVGLASGELFF

j_call: TRBJ1-4
v_call: TRBV4-3
cdr3_aa: CASSQQVLNEKLFF

j_call: TRBJ2-6
v_call: TRBV2
cdr3_aa: CASRQPLSGANVLTF

j_call: TRBJ2-3
v_call: TRBV29-1
cdr3_aa: CSVEKWTSGSSTDTQYF

j_call: TRBJ2-1
v_call: TRBV19
cdr3_aa: CASSTPSGRVYNEQFF

j_call: TRBJ1-1
v_call: TRBV19
cdr3_aa: CARGATGMNTEAFF

j_call: TRBJ1-4
v_call: TRBV30
cdr3_aa: CAYSTGANEKLFF

j_call: TRBJ1-1
v_call: TRBV27
cdr3_aa: CASSLSMANTEAFF

j_call: TRBJ2-1
v_call: TRBV6-5
cdr3_aa: CASSYGLGQGSLDEQFF

j_call: TRBJ2-1
v_call: TRBV6-2/TRBV6-3
cdr3_aa: CASNKLAGVGNEQFF

j_call: TRBJ2-5
v_call: TRBV4-3
cdr3_aa: CASSQAKGATGETQYF